This note documents a single TCR beta chain sequence. The sample belongs to a study of blood T cell repertoires in COVID-19. As for the study in general: Both acute and convalescent COVID-19 samples were obtained from the United States, Italy and Spain. T cells, B-cell-depleted T cells, or PBMCs supplied cDNA or gDNA.

Authors' methods: Amplification from reference gene primers served as the basis for estimated nucleated cell counts. Using immunoSEQ multiplex PCR, the repertoire was profiled, and TCRdb retains in-frame clones only, with some absent. The V and J calls and clone size are taken from that table; D and trimming were inferred from the DNA. Found here are 250,000 to 300,000 clones, 70% to 90% of them singletons; the top ten hold less than 6%. The sequenced material came from peripheral blood. This TCR derives from a man aged 60 to 69 who had recovered from COVID-19.

CDR3 nucleotides: TGCAGCGTGAGACAGGGGGTAGTCTATGGCTACACCTTC. It codes for CSVRQGVVYGYTF. The V and J genes are TRBV29-1 and TRBJ1-2, with 9 bases matching TRBD1. CDR1 SQVTM and CDR2 ANQGSEA come from the germline V gene. Germline trimming cut 6 bases from V and 4 bases from J; bases unmatched to any gene: 6. This CDR3 contains 13 residues.